This note documents a single T cell receptor (beta chain) sequence. The antigen is unknown. The data are from a study of cytomegalovirus exposure and HLA in healthy donors. On the study more broadly: A preliminary data release comprised tens of millions of unique TCRs obtained from HLA-typed donors.

It was with 60 Vbeta and 13 Jbeta primers that the PCR ran. The data were produced by immunoSEQ multiplex PCR, yet TCRdb's version contains in-frame clones alone and is incomplete. In the table there are around 150,000 clones, 80% of which are singletons. Whole-study findings and limits: Presence/absence results assume similar sequencing depth per donor, which may not hold. Analysis performed later found approximately 17,000 TCR beta sequences associated with HLA alleles at 0.05 false discovery rate. A cluster of highly shared sequence variants was likely a sequencing artifact.

This TCR was recovered from a man between 25 and 39 years old in good health and CMV-seronegative. Specimen: PBMCs.

The CDR3 region is CASSYTIGGGQGYTF. For the CDR3, the DNA is TGTGCCAGCAGCTACACAATTGGGGGGGGGCAAGGCTACACCTTC. The chain employs TRBV7-2 and TRBJ1-2; tentative D call: TRBD1 (6 bases). The V gene lost 4 bases and the J gene lost 8 bases, with 20 bases spanning the gap. Germline V CDR1 and CDR2: SGHTA, FQGNSA. The CDR3 totals 15 residues.